The table lists the clone carrying this T cell receptor beta chain with many counts. Its target is unknown. These data are taken from a study of response to subunit inactivated influenza vaccine. Overall study findings and caveats: Only a handful of new T cells, the authors suggested, are recruited with each seasonal influenza vaccination.

TCRdb recomputed calls from the RT-PCR reads with MiXCR, one row per CDR3 protein. The repertoire consists of fewer than 800,000 distinct CDR3 sequences, with approximately 15% occurring once and the leading ten covering around a tenth. CDR3 length: 15 residues. The germline V and J ends were trimmed by 3 bases and 1 base, with 12 bases remaining between them. This TCR was recovered from a man aged 45-60 years who received an inactivated influenza vaccine. Sequences were derived from PBMCs from blood, sampled less than 13 days after vaccination. The chain carries TRBV12-3 or TRBV12-4 and TRBJ1-1, with D perhaps matching TRBD1 (6 bases). CDR3: CASSFGGRGNTEAFF. CDR3 DNA: TGTGCCAGCAGTTTTGGGGGGCGAGGGAACACTGAAGCTTTCTTT.